The 10 T cell receptor beta chains given below trace back to one sample, sequenced in a study of early T cells in non-severe SARS-CoV-2 infection. MiXCR, applied by TCRdb to the 5' RACE reads, yields one record per CDR3 protein. Here the sample spans 85,000 to 95,000 distinct CDR3 sequences, roughly 15% being singletons. Source material: whole blood. These receptor sequences come from an adult who was a healthcare worker with PCR-confirmed SARS-CoV-2 infection or an uninfected control (not recorded which).

This clonotype was found a few times. This chain uses TRBV20-1 with TRBJ1-1; perhaps TRBD1 as D (5 bases). V dropped 3 bases and J dropped 3 bases, with 11 bases sitting between them. The CDR3 runs to 13 residues. Germline values: CDR1 DFQATT, CDR2 SNEGSKA (reference sequence). CDR3 protein: CSASPGGDTEAFF. The CDR3 DNA reads as TGCAGTGCTAGTCCGGGGGGGGACACTGAAGCTTTCTTT.

V usage is TRBV7-3 and J usage is TRBJ2-1; 7 nucleotides line up with TRBD2. Germline CDR1 is SGHTA and CDR2 is FQGTGA. V lost 5 bases, J lost 6 bases, and 10 bases stayed unmatched. The CDR3 sequence is 15 residues long. The CDR3 reads CASSETGGYSNEQFF. The CDR3 DNA reads TGTGCCAGCAGCGAGACGGGGGGTTACTCCAATGAGCAGTTCTTC.

Ten or more counts support this clonotype. The chain uses TRBV14 and TRBJ2-5; D perhaps matches TRBD2 (5 bases). The V end lost 1 base, the J end lost 3 bases, and 12 bases lay between the germline ends. The CDR3 contains 15 residues. Germline V gene data show CDR1 as SGHDN and CDR2 as FVKESK. The CDR3 bases are TGTGCCAGCAGCCAAGTGAGGGCGGTCGAAGAGACCCAGTACTTC. This translates into CASSQVRAVEETQYF. The variable domain in full, completed from reference TRBV14 and TRBJ2-5, reads EAGVTQFPSHSVIEKGQTVTLRCDPISGHDNLYWYRRVMGKEIKFLLHFVKESKQDESGMPNNRFLAERTGGTYSTLKVQPAELEDSGVYFCASSQVRAVEETQYFGPGTRLLVL.

J is TRBJ1-4 and V is TRBV20-1; 7 positions agree with TRBD1. Looked up from germline, CDR1 is DFQATT and CDR2 is SNEGSKA (reference sequence). Trimming at V came to 6 bases and at J to 0 bases, leaving 7 bases not matched to a gene. The length of the CDR3 is 15 residues. CDR3 DNA: TGCAGTGCATCGCGGGACAGCACAACTAATGAAAAACTGTTTTTT. Translating it yields CSASRDSTTNEKLFF.

There are a few counts of this clonotype. The V and J genes are TRBV3-1 and TRBJ2-2; TRBD2 aligns across 10 bases. The V gene end was trimmed by 4 bases and the J gene end by 4 bases; junction bases not matched to a gene: 9. Germline lookup yields CDR1 LGHDT and CDR2 YNNKEL (reference sequence). This CDR3 is built from 17 residues. CDR3 in DNA: TGTGCCAGCAGCCCGACTAGCGGGCATGCCTTCACCGGGGAGCTGTTTTTT. Translated: CASSPTSGHAFTGELFF.

The CDR3 loop is CASSQEGEYEQYV. Written as DNA, the CDR3 is TGTGCCAGCAGTCAAGAGGGGGAATACGAGCAGTACGTC. This sequence joins TRBV5-5 and TRBJ2-7; TRBD1 might be the D (6 bases). This CDR3 has 13 amino acids. Germline V gene data show CDR1 as SGHKS and CDR2 as YYEKEE (reference sequence). Deletions cut 5 bases from V and 4 bases from J, with 13 bases between.

This clonotype was counted between two and nine times. CDR3 in DNA: TGTGCCAGCAGCCCGGGACGGAGTACGAACACCGGGGAGCTGTTTTTT. This translates into CASSPGRSTNTGELFF. The chain is built from TRBV27 and TRBJ2-2; either TRBD1 or TRBD2 may supply D (5 bases each). The CDR3 length is 16 residues. CDR1 and CDR2 (germline): MNHEY, SMNVEV (reference sequence). V was trimmed by 6 bases and J by 0 bases, leaving 14 bases between them.

This clonotype occurred many times. The chain is built from TRBV3-1 and TRBJ2-1; D gene unclear. The CDR3 extends over 17 amino acids. Looked up from germline, CDR1 is LGHDT and CDR2 is YNNKEL (reference sequence). Trimming removed 4 bases at V and 0 bases at J, with 16 bases between. The CDR3 DNA reads as TGTGCCAGCAGCCGGGAACGGCACTATACCTCCTACAATGAGCAGTTCTTC. Amino acid sequence: CASSRERHYTSYNEQFF.

CDR3 sequence (DNA): TGTGCCAGCAGCGTAGTTGGCGGGACCACAGATACGCAGTATTTT. Amino acids: CASSVVGGTTDTQYF. V usage is TRBV9 and J usage is TRBJ2-3, with D possibly TRBD2 on 6 matching bases. The CDR3 runs to 15 residues. Trimming shortened V by 0 bases and J by 2 bases, and 10 bases separated the two germline ends. Germline V CDR1 and CDR2: SGDLS, YYNGEE.

The J gene is TRBJ2-1, the V gene TRBV7-9, with D perhaps TRBD2 (5 bases). The V gene's germline CDR1 is SEHNR and CDR2 FQNEAQ (reference sequence). The CDR3 loop spans 14 amino acids. V was clipped by 2 bases and J by 4 bases, with 9 bases between them. CDR3: CASSLPGIYNEQFF. As DNA, the CDR3 is TGTGCCAGCAGCTTACCGGGAATTTACAATGAGCAGTTCTTC.